The sequence of this TCR beta chain was determined in a study of T cell responses to AZD1222 COVID-19 vaccine. Analyses pooled second doses at about 4 or about 12 weeks. Notes on the study in general: Close to half of spike-specific TCRs reportedly recognize unmutated variant regions. Females made up more of the donors, who were largely white British, and clonal diversity may have come out too low. Baseline antibody screening turned up just a handful of seropositive AZD1222 recipients.

The method was immunoSEQ multiplex PCR; TCRdb's version includes in-frame clones alone and lacks a portion of them. Found here are some 180,000 clones, around nine tenths of them singletons; the top ten hold around 1.1%. Germline CDR1 reads DFQATT; CDR2 reads SNEGSKA (reference sequence). There are 11 residues in the CDR3. Regarding this clone: Its antigen is unidentified. Mismatch with germline at one junction end may stem from a read error.

Sequences were derived from peripheral blood, sampled 28 days after the second AZD1222 dose. The sequence derives from an adult who received the AZD1222 COVID-19 vaccine. The chain links TRBV20-1 to TRBJ2-7; D not certain. The CDR3 loop reads CSARDPGRLEF. The CDR3 DNA reads TGCAGTGCTAGAGATCCCGGCAGGCTGGAATTC.